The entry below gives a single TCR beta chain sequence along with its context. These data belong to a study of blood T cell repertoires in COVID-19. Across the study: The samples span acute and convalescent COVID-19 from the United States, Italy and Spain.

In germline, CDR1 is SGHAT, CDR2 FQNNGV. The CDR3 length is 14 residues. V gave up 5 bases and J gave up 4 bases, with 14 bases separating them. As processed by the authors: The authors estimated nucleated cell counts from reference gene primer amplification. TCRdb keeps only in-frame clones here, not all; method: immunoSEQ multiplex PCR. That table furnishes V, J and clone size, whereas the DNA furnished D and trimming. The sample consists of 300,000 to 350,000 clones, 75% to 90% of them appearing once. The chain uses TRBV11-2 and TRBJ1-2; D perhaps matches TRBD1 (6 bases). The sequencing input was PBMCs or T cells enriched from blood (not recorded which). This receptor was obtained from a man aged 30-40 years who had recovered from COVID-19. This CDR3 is CASSAQGLSYGYTF. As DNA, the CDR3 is TGTGCCAGCAGCGCACAGGGCTTAAGCTATGGCTACACCTTC.